This T cell receptor beta chain was profiled in a study of cytotoxic CD8 clonotypes in ibrutinib-treated CLL. Study summary: Partial response was seen in approximately 25 patients and complete response in 2; after median about 68 months, approximately 14 stayed remitted, around 12 progressed.

The table lists this clone with a few counts. Germline assignment: CDR1 WNHNN and CDR2 SYGVQD (reference sequence). This CDR3 is 14 amino acids long. Trimming removed 3 bases at V and 8 bases at J, with 11 bases between. The assay was immunoSEQ multiplex PCR, and TCRdb's table has in-frame clones only and misses some. The sample holds around 20,000 clones; more than 65% are singletons and the top ten take 4.5% to 7%. The sequence was obtained from a human donor with chronic lymphocytic leukemia. This chain connects TRBV10-1 to TRBJ1-6, with D hard to call. The source was PBMCs, collected before ibrutinib treatment. The CDR3 is CASSEGSRDSPLHF. The CDR3 DNA reads TGCGCCAGCAGTGAAGGGAGCCGCGATTCACCCCTCCACTTT.